The present TCR beta chain was sequenced within a study of cytomegalovirus exposure and HLA in healthy donors. Study-wide findings and caveats: Rarity marked most TCR sequences, yet some public TCRs occurred in many donors. In a later analysis, roughly 17,000 TCR beta sequences were associated with HLA alleles at 0.05 false discovery rate.

On this clone: The antigen is not known.

The germline CDR1 and CDR2 sequences are SGHRS and YFSETQ. V shed 4 bases, J shed 6 bases, and the junction held 14 bases outside the gene matches. The CDR3 runs to 16 residues. PCR amplification relied on 60 Vbeta primers (plus 13 Jbeta primers). Measured with immunoSEQ multiplex PCR; TCRdb has only the in-frame clones, and not every one. The table includes 200,000 to 250,000 clones, 70% detected once. The chain joins TRBV5-1 to TRBJ1-2, with TRBD1 identical over 8 bases. The specimen sequenced was PBMCs. The receptor's source is a man aged 40-49 years in good health and CMV-seropositive. The CDR3 DNA reads as TGCGCCAGCAGCCCGGCGGTGCGGCAGGGGGCTGATGGCTACACCTTC. Protein product: CASSPAVRQGADGYTF.